The T cell receptor (beta chain) under discussion was sequenced for a study of cytotoxic CD8 clonotypes in ibrutinib-treated CLL. Trimming cost V 2 bases and J 4 bases; bases outside gene matches: 8. CDR1 PRHDT and CDR2 FYEKMQ come from the germline V gene (reference sequence). The length of the CDR3 is 17 residues. Measured with immunoSEQ multiplex PCR; TCRdb has only the in-frame clones, and not every one. The sample gives around 200,000 clones, 75% to 80% of which show up once; roughly an eighth is in the top ten. The chain couples TRBV13 to TRBJ2-3; TRBD2 matches 11 bases. The clonotype was recovered from a human donor with chronic lymphocytic leukemia. The sample was PBMCs, taken after 12 months of ibrutinib treatment. CDR3 DNA: TGTGCCAGCAGCTTAAGCCCCGGGACTAGCGGTGCAGATACGCAGTATTTT. Translating gives CASSLSPGTSGADTQYF. The variable domain in full, with the rest retrieved from reference TRBV13 and TRBJ2-3, is AAGVIQSPRHLIKEKRETATLKCYPIPRHDTVYWYQQGPGQDPQFLISFYEKMQSDKGSIPDRFSAQQFSDYHSELNMSSLELGDSALYFCASSLSPGTSGADTQYFGPGTRLTVL.